This TCR beta chain derives from a study of OX40 agonist ivuxolimab in advanced cancers. As for the study in general: Patients enrolled in dose escalation were diagnosed with hepatocellular carcinoma, melanoma, renal cell or head and neck cancer. Three patients got partial responses; one had hepatocellular carcinoma and two had cutaneous melanoma. Findings and caveats of the study: It was not determined which antigens were specifically recognized by the peripheral T cells that had undergone clonal expansion.

A note on this clone: Its antigen is unknown.

Sequencing used immunoSEQ multiplex PCR; TCRdb keeps in-frame clones, though not all of them. The sample comprises roughly 73,000 clones, around 90% of which are singletons, and 2% to 2.5% rests with the top ten. V lost 6 bases, J lost 4 bases, and 19 bases lay in between. This CDR3 spans 14 amino acids. Germline V gene data show CDR1 as GTSNPN and CDR2 as SVGIG (reference sequence). Autoimmune disease history or systemic immunosuppression led to patient exclusion. V is TRBV30 and J is TRBJ2-7; D possibly matches TRBD1 or TRBD2 (6 bases each). The sequence came from an adult with an advanced solid tumor such as melanoma, head and neck, liver or kidney cancer. The sample here was CD4+ or CD8+ T cells sorted from blood, taken in a trial of the OX40 agonist ivuxolimab. The chain's CDR3 is CACLQLGGQYEQYF. CDR3 coding DNA: TGTGCCTGCCTTCAACTGGGGGGCCAGTACGAGCAGTACTTC.